This T cell receptor beta chain comes out of a study of blood T cell repertoires in COVID-19. V was pared by 5 bases and J by 5 bases, with 18 bases between. The CDR3 is made up of 15 amino acids. Per germline, CDR1 MDHEN and CDR2 SYDVKM. The method was immunoSEQ multiplex PCR; TCRdb's version includes in-frame clones alone and lacks a portion of them. This table has 350,000 to 450,000 clones, 80% to 90% appearing once. This receptor was taken from a middle-aged man with acute or convalescent COVID-19. Sequences were obtained from peripheral blood. This chain joins TRBV28 and TRBJ1-2; TRBD1 might be the D (6 bases). The CDR3 region has the DNA TGTGCCAGCAGTCCCCCACAGGGTCGGCATTATGGCTACACCTTC. This gives the protein CASSPPQGRHYGYTF.